The 10 T cell receptor beta chains below all came from one sample that was sequenced in a study of Ad26.COV2.S vaccination and SARS-CoV-2 variants (dated by TCRdb to the early 2020s). The library came from the immunoSEQ multiplex PCR assay. In its TCRdb copy, this immuneACCESS table keeps in-frame sequences only and misses some clones. Where compared with another copy, unresolved V genes explain less than half of these, and the others have no known cause. This sample holds about 410,000 clones; approximately 86% were observed only once. The ten top clones hold roughly 3% of the sample. The label giving this sample's treatment or condition can be read as: roughly 19 received Ad26.COV2.S at low or high dose, single or two shots; roughly five received placebo; per-sample allocation not given. Repertoires of vaccine and placebo recipients were sequenced from samples taken on day 63 after the first injection.

The sample consisted of peripheral blood, taken in a trial of Ad26.COV2.S vaccine versus placebo. Receptors were obtained from a person between 18 and 60 years old who received the Ad26.COV2.S COVID-19 vaccine or a placebo.

The rearrangement links TRBV7-9 to TRBJ2-2; the D gene is possibly TRBD2 (6 bases). Trimming cost V 7 bases and J 4 bases, with 16 bases left between them. This CDR3 region has 15 residues. Germline-derived CDR1 and CDR2 are SEHNR and FQNEAQ (reference sequence). The CDR3 loop is CASTLGTLGTGELFF. The CDR3 DNA reads TGTGCCAGCACTCTCGGGACTTTGGGCACCGGGGAGCTGTTTTTT. Variable domain in full (rest from reference TRBV7-9 and TRBJ2-2): DTGVSQNPRHKITKRGQNVTFRCDPISEHNRLYWYRQTLGQGPEFLTYFQNEAQLEKSRLLSDRFSAERPKGSFSTLEIQRTEQGDSAMYLCASTLGTLGTGELFFGEGSRLTVL.

The sample holds a few counts of this clone. The chain joins TRBV6-5 to TRBJ1-2, with no clear D. Trimming cost V 4 bases and J 4 bases, with 16 bases left between them. Germline assignment: CDR1 MNHEY and CDR2 SVGAGI. CDR3 length equals 15 residues. The CDR3 sequence is CASSSRSGKSYGYTF. The CDR3 DNA reads TGTGCCAGCAGTTCCCGGAGCGGGAAATCCTATGGCTACACCTTC.

The chain combines TRBV12-3 or TRBV12-4 with TRBJ1-6; 8 bases match TRBD1. The CDR3 runs 13 residues. V lost 10 bases, J lost 6 bases, and 5 bases stayed unmatched. The CDR3 here is CATSGQANSPLHF. In nucleotides, the CDR3 is TGTGCCACATCGGGACAGGCTAATTCACCCCTCCACTTT.

CDR3 sequence: CASSRDSIKETQYF. In DNA form, the CDR3 reads TGTGCCAGCTCACGGGACAGTATAAAAGAGACCCAGTACTTC. This chain joins TRBV18 and TRBJ2-5; 7 bases are a match to TRBD1. The CDR3 consists of 14 residues. Germline V gene lookup returns CDR1 KGHSH and CDR2 LQKENI. V lost 4 bases and J lost 3; bases outside the gene matches: 5.

The gene calls are TRBV6-5 and TRBJ1-1; possibly TRBD1 for D (6 bases). In germline, CDR1 is MNHEY, CDR2 SVGAGI. The CDR3 extends over 14 amino acids. The V end was cut by 4 bases, the J end by 0 bases, with 9 bases between. Here the CDR3 reads CASSSDSLNTEAFF. DNA of the CDR3: TGTGCCAGCAGTTCGGACAGCTTGAACACTGAAGCTTTCTTT.

The J gene is TRBJ2-2, the V gene TRBV6-5; 7 bases are shared with TRBD1. The V gene's germline CDR1 is MNHEY and CDR2 SVGAGI. This CDR3 comprises 16 residues. V trimming: 0 bases; J trimming: 1 base; junction bases outside the gene matches: 2. The CDR3 spells CASSYSGGKNTGELFF. The CDR3, as DNA: TGTGCCAGCAGTTACTCAGGGGGCAAGAACACCGGGGAGCTGTTTTTT.

This chain links TRBV19 with TRBJ2-1; 11 nucleotides match TRBD2. The length of the CDR3 is 20 residues. Germline V gene data show CDR1 as LNHDA and CDR2 as SQIVND (reference sequence). Trimming cost V 4 bases and J 3 bases; bases outside gene matches: 17. CDR3 nucleotide sequence: TGTGCCAGTAGTACCCCCCCCCGGCTAGCGGGGGGCCCTAACTACAATGAGCAGTTCTTC. It yields the protein CASSTPPRLAGGPNYNEQFF.

This chain connects TRBV18 to TRBJ1-5; D may be TRBD1 (5 bases). Germline CDR1 is KGHSH and CDR2 is LQKENI. With 6 bases removed from V and 9 bases from J, the gap between germline ends came to 15 bases. The CDR3 contains 13 residues. The DNA for the CDR3 is TGTGCCAGCTCCCTGGACACCTCTACGCCCCAGCATTTT. Its protein product is CASSLDTSTPQHF.

This clone was counted once. The CDR3 DNA follows: TGTGCCAGCAGTGAAGTAGCCCAAGGGACCGGGGAGCTGTTTTTT. This sequence encodes CASSEVAQGTGELFF. The chain carries TRBV2 and TRBJ2-2; D not resolved. V was trimmed by 1 base and J by 5 bases, leaving 11 bases between them. CDR1 and CDR2 (germline): SNHLY, FYNNEI. CDR3 length: 15 residues. The whole variable domain, filled in from reference TRBV2 and TRBJ2-2, reads EPEVTQTPSHQVTQMGQEVILRCVPISNHLYFYWYRQILGQKVEFLVSFYNNEISEKSEIFDDQFSVERPDGSNFTLKIRSTKLEDSAMYFCASSEVAQGTGELFFGEGSRLTVL.

The rearrangement links TRBV10-1 to TRBJ1-2, with 11 bases fitting TRBD1. Unmatched junction bases numbered 3, after V lost 0 bases and J lost 3 bases. This CDR3 has 16 amino acids. Per the germline V gene, CDR1 is WNHNN and CDR2 is SYGVQD (reference sequence). The CDR3 region is CASSESRTGGDYGYTF. As DNA, the CDR3 is TGCGCCAGCAGTGAGTCCCGGACAGGGGGCGACTATGGCTACACCTTC.